This is a list of T cell receptor beta chains from one sample in a study of blood T cell repertoires in COVID-19. The method was immunoSEQ multiplex PCR; TCRdb's version includes in-frame clones alone and lacks a portion of them. The repertoire consists of a few hundred thousand clones, with around 80% occurring once and the leading ten covering 5.1%. What was sequenced was peripheral blood. Receptors were obtained from a woman aged 60-70 years who had recovered from COVID-19. Each CDR3 is given with its conserved first and last residue. Each record gives: V gene, CDR3 protein.

TRBV7-9	CASREPPGQGKNTEAFF
TRBV30	CAWRQPVINEQFF
TRBV9	CASSVGSAGNTIYF
TRBV9	CASSPFLSGGGTQYF
TRBV12-5	CASGLDPRGGTGEQYF
TRBV11-1	CASSWDRANTEAFF
TRBV5-1	CASSSRAPNTEAFF
TRBV5-3	CARSGMGRSVFDYGYTF
TRBV13	CASSRYPTGGNGYTF
TRBV9	CASSVGNPANTGELFF
TRBV6-2/TRBV6-3	CASSYATGANGETQYF
TRBV3-1/TRBV3-2	CASSQARNTGELFF
TRBV20-1	CSASGGTGGFTYGYTF
TRBV30	CAWSPGGILTDTQYF
TRBV13	CASRGRLNEKLFF
TRBV6-5	CASTPRGTPLVTQYF
TRBV19	CASSPREGSYQPQHF
TRBV9	CASSVGRGPQPQHF
TRBV5-1	CASSLEGGNREFF
TRBV5-1	CASSQDSTMNTEAFF
TRBV5-6	CASSVWGRNYGYTF
TRBV19	CASSIQGQGASEQFF
TRBV10-3	CAISESGGTNEKLFF
TRBV18	CASSPQLGDTQYF
TRBV20-1	CSASRTDTQYF
TRBV19	CASSSLGTGYNQPQHF
TRBV12-3/TRBV12-4	CASSGGMGDTQYF
TRBV18	CASSPMGQGNSPLHF
TRBV10-3	CAISPGKANEQYF
TRBV9	CASSATGEKLFF
TRBV4-3	CASSQDRDQPQHF
TRBV6-5	CASSRFEGTGLGYTF
TRBV5-1	CASSPTSGAYEQYF
TRBV6-1	CASSDGTGAGNEKLFF
TRBV5-4	CASSLWTGESGTEAFF
TRBV4-2	CASSQGIVKAGGQETQYF
TRBV19	CASTSQGPNTEAFF
TRBV7-9	CASSLESSGSEQYF
TRBV6-1	CASSEGGGYTF
TRBV27	CASSAGTGGSPLHF
TRBV7-2	CASRGGRRNSPLHF
TRBV5-1	CASTWTSGARRAQYF
TRBV3-1/TRBV3-2	CASSQDTGGWRTGELFF
TRBV5-1	CASTSGRGQGDPAAYGYTF
TRBV5-1	CASSLRSEDTQYF
TRBV30	CAWSPTGSSGNTIYF
TRBV14	CASSQTWDRRSVPEAFF
TRBV21-1	CATPGEETGELFF
TRBV6-4	CASSGRTGEEKETQYF
TRBV7-8	CASSLGRGIIGHTIYF
TRBV18	CASSPQVAVLYNEQFF
TRBV9	CASSVTGGGEAFF
TRBV7-6	CASSRTGDDYEQYF
TRBV6-2/TRBV6-3	CASSSGRAGGHYEQYF
TRBV30	CAWGQGHEQFF
TRBV5-6	CASSEVQNTQYF
TRBV4-2	CASSQDGAGGYNEQFF
TRBV5-4	CASSRDRHNEKLFF
TRBV7-8	CASSPDRRANEKLFF